What follows are 8 T cell receptor beta chains derived from one specimen sequenced in a study of T cells in Graves' hyperthyroidism and ophthalmopathy. The source material, RNA transcripts, was used to amplify TCR beta CDR3 regions. With the HTBI primer set, the TCR CDR3 went through a first round of RT-PCR. Using its own MiXCR run on the multiplex PCR reads, TCRdb lists one record per CDR3 protein. The sample holds some 570,000 distinct CDR3 sequences, 12% to 15% seen once. Sequencing was done on a sample of blood. These receptors were obtained from a woman under 30 with Graves' ophthalmopathy.

Regarding this clonotype: Its ends do not fully match the called genes, so a read error is possible. The gene calls are TRBV7-8 and TRBJ2-1; the match to TRBD2 covers 9 bases. This CDR3 has 14 amino acids. The germline V gene has CDR1 SGHVS and CDR2 FQNEAQ. The CDR3 nucleotides read TGTGCCGGCAGCGTCATAGCGGGAGACAATGAGCAGTTCTTC. It codes for CAGSVIAGDNEQFF. Filled out from reference TRBV7-8 and TRBJ2-1, the complete variable domain reads GAGVSQSPRYKVAKRGQDVALRCDPISGHVSLFWYQQALGQGPEFLTYFQNEAQLDKSGLPSDRFFAERPEGSVSTLKIQRTQQEDSAVYLCAGSVIAGDNEQFFGPGTRLTVL.

The chain links TRBV7-8 to TRBJ2-1, with TRBD2 identical over 12 bases. Germline-derived CDR1 and CDR2 are SGHVS and FQNEAQ. CDR3 size: 16 residues. V trimming: 1 base; J trimming: 9 bases; junction bases outside the gene matches: 7. The CDR3 is CASSLGGTSGFGEQFF. The DNA of the CDR3 is TGTGCCAGCAGCTTAGGCGGGACTAGCGGGTTCGGTGAGCAGTTCTTC.

There are many counts of this clonotype. This chain joins TRBV5-8 and TRBJ1-1; 7 positions match TRBD1. The CDR3 spans 16 residues. Per the germline V gene, CDR1 is SGHTS and CDR2 is YDEGEE. Trimming took 4 bases from V and 1 from J; bases not matched to a gene: 10. The CDR3 nucleotides read TGTGCCAGCAGCACCGGACAGGCCCCGGGGAACACTGAAGCTTTCTTT. It codes for CASSTGQAPGNTEAFF.

This chain links TRBV19 with TRBJ2-5; no reliable D call. V lost 0 bases and J 4 bases, leaving 6 bases between the germline ends. CDR1 is LNHDA, CDR2 SQIVND, per germline (reference sequence). This CDR3 is 13 amino acids long. For the CDR3, the DNA is TGTGCCAGTAGTATAGATCTAGGAGAGACCCAGTACTTC. This encodes CASSIDLGETQYF.

This clonotype was picked up many times. The chain combines TRBV5-1 with TRBJ2-7; the D is unclear. V was cut by 0 bases and J by 1 base, with 8 bases left in between. This CDR3 comprises 14 residues. The germline V gene has CDR1 SGHRS and CDR2 YFSETQ. Here the CDR3 reads CASSLVSHSYEQYF. In DNA form, the CDR3 reads TGCGCCAGCAGCTTGGTCTCACATTCCTACGAGCAGTACTTC.

This clonotype has a handful of counts. The chain employs TRBV2 and TRBJ1-5; a possible D gene is TRBD1 (6 bases). The CDR3 is 16 residues long. CDR1 SNHLY and CDR2 FYNNEI come from the germline V gene. Trimming left V 3 bases short and J 3 bases short, with 15 bases between. DNA of the CDR3: TGTGCCAGCAGTGAGTCTGACAGGACTTTCAATCAGCCCCAGCATTTT. Translating it yields CASSESDRTFNQPQHF. Filled out from reference TRBV2 and TRBJ1-5, the complete variable domain reads EPEVTQTPSHQVTQMGQEVILRCVPISNHLYFYWYRQILGQKVEFLVSFYNNEISEKSEIFDDQFSVERPDGSNFTLKIRSTKLEDSAMYFCASSESDRTFNQPQHFGDGTRLSIL.

This clonotype showed up just a few times. This may be a read error, as it is one base from a much larger clone. The chain uses TRBV18 and TRBJ1-1, with D possibly being TRBD1 (6 bases). Germline CDR1 KGHSH, CDR2 LQKENI. The CDR3 covers 14 residues. In DNA, the CDR3 is TGTGCCAGCTCACCGGGACACTTTAACACTGAAGCTTCCTTT. Translating it yields CASSPGHFNTEASF.

This clonotype was seen only a few times. V gene TRBV30 combines with J gene TRBJ2-7; TRBD1 matches 8 bases. Germline values: CDR1 GTSNPN, CDR2 SVGIG (reference sequence). The CDR3 contains 14 residues. The V segment lost 0 bases and the J segment 9 bases; nucleotides outside the gene matches: 10. The CDR3 reads CAWSVQGGPRRQYF. The CDR3, as DNA: TGTGCCTGGAGTGTACAGGGGGGCCCACGACGGCAGTACTTC.